The present entry profiles one T cell receptor beta chain with its context. Read sequence stops 3 residues before the CDR3 end, and the germline J gene provides the missing end. These data are taken from a study of T cells in women clearing cervical HPV infection. Each participant carried one incident cervical HPV16 infection only. Measured with immunoSEQ multiplex PCR; TCRdb has only the in-frame clones, and not every one. Recorded for this sample: 25,000 to 35,000 clones. The germline CDR1 and CDR2 sequences are SEHNR and FQNEAQ (reference sequence). This CDR3 comprises 13 residues. The chain is built from TRBV7-9 and TRBJ1-2, with TRBD1 matching 7 bases. Sequencing was carried out using blood buffy coat. The sequence was obtained from a woman aged 18-69 years with a cervical HPV16 infection that either progressed to CIN3+ or cleared (not recorded which). CDR3 DNA (partial): TGTGCCAGCAGCTTCGGGCAGGGGGGAGGC. It specifies CASSFGQGGG. The complete CDR3 reads CASSFGQGGGYTF.